This T cell receptor beta chain is drawn from a study of memory CD4+ T cells and cytomegalovirus serostatus. Single viable CD3+CD4+CD8-CD45RO+ cells were sorted as the memory CD4+ T cells. Here immunoSEQ multiplex PCR was the method, and the copy in TCRdb shows in-frame clones only, minus some. The data show approximately 52,000 clones, 75% to 85% seen once. In germline, CDR1 is SEHNR, CDR2 FQNEAQ (reference sequence). Trimming removed 6 bases from V and 0 bases from J; junction bases left unmatched: 11. The CDR3 is 19 residues long. Sequences were obtained from memory CD4+ T cells from blood. This sequence originates from an adult in good health and CMV-seronegative. The chain has TRBV7-9 and TRBJ2-2, with TRBD2 matching 12 bases. The CDR3 protein is CASRKEGLAGGTNTGELFF. In DNA, the CDR3 is TGTGCCAGCAGGAAGGAGGGCCTAGCGGGGGGGACGAACACCGGGGAGCTGTTTTTT.